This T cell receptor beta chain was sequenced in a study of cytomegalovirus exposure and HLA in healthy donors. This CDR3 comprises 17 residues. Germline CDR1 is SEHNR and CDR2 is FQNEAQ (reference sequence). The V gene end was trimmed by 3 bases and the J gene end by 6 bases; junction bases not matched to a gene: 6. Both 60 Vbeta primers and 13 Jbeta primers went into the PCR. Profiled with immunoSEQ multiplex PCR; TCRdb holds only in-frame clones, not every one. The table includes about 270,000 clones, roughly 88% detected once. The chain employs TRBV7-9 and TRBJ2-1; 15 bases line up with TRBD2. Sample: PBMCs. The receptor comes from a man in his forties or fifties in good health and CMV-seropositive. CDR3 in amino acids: CASSLRTSGRGVNEQFF. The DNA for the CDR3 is TGTGCCAGCAGCTTGCGGACTAGCGGGAGGGGGGTCAATGAGCAGTTCTTC.